This T cell receptor beta chain was sequenced during a study of T-cell memory formation after mild COVID-19. Study overall: TCR clusters showed largely donor specificity. Findings and caveats of the study: Some SARS-CoV-2-responding clones were already detected in memory before infection. Still unconfirmed is whether the second-wave clones peaking on day 37 recognized SARS-CoV-2.

V gave up 3 bases and J gave up 5 bases; unmatched junction bases: 3. Germline V gene sequence: CDR1 SGHVS, CDR2 FNYEAQ. The CDR3 sequence is 15 residues long. It was 5'RACE with constant-segment primers that produced the TCR alpha and TCR beta cDNA libraries, which carried sample barcodes and UMIs. One entry per CDR3 protein results from TCRdb running MiXCR on the 5' RACE reads. The data hold some 440,000 distinct CDR3 sequences, with around 27% observed a single time. Turning to this clonotype: What it binds is not known.

The gene calls are TRBV7-6 and TRBJ2-1, with TRBD1 matching over 11 bases. The TCR was taken from an adult woman who had mild COVID-19 (a few samples of this study predate the infection). Cell type and time point are not known. Input material: PBMCs or a T cell subset sorted from them (not recorded which). The DNA for the CDR3 is TGTGCCAGCAGCTTCGGGACAGGGGGTAACAATGAGCAGTTCTTC. Protein: CASSFGTGGNNEQFF.